The T cell receptor beta chain described here comes from a study of graft-versus-host responses after intestinal transplantation. The CDR3 extends over 11 amino acids. The ends were cut back, 7 bases at V and 8 bases at J, with 8 bases in the middle. Germline lookup yields CDR1 MDHEN and CDR2 SYDVKM. TCRdb's copy holds only in-frame clones and misses some; the assay was immunoSEQ multiplex PCR. In the table there are about 15,000 clones, around a third of which are singletons. Judged by abundance, this clone is medium-sized. The source of this sequence is a human patient who received an intestinal transplant. V is TRBV28 and J is TRBJ1-4; D ambiguous. Sequencing was performed on alloreactive CD4+ T cells from a mixed lymphocyte reaction culture, taken before intestinal transplant. Sample subset: CFSE-low proliferating T cells sorted from roughly six-day pre-transplant mixed lymphocyte reaction (GvH or HvG direction). Here the CDR3 reads CASNGREKLFF. The CDR3 DNA follows: TGTGCCAGCAATGGACGGGAAAAACTGTTTTTT.